This is a list of T cell receptor beta chains from one sample in a study of shared clonotypes between healthy human individuals. Assay used: immunoSEQ multiplex PCR; TCRdb lists only in-frame clones, some missing. The table shows 2 million to 2.5 million clones, with approximately 93% occurring only once. The sample comprised naive CD4+ T cells from PBMCs. These receptors came from a man between 18 and 29 years old in good health. Some clones in this sample may be carry-over from other donors' samples. Each CDR3 is given with its conserved first and last residue. The D gene is left open where the match is weak. Not every row has a clone size; where given, it reads once, few, many or a size class.

cdr3_nt cdr3_aa clone_size v_call d_call j_call
TGTGCCAGCAGCTTAAAAGGGGAAGATACGCAGTATTTT CASSLKGEDTQYF NA TRBV7-2 NA TRBJ2-3
TGTGCCAGCAGCGTAGGGGCGGGAGGGCCCGGTGAGCAGTTCTTC CASSVGAGGPGEQFF NA TRBV9 TRBD2 TRBJ2-1
TGTGCCAGCAGCTTCGACGCGAAACAGCCCCAGCATTTT CASSFDAKQPQHF NA TRBV7-2 NA TRBJ1-5
TGTGCCAGCAGCTTATCGGACGGAAACACCATATATTTT CASSLSDGNTIYF NA TRBV11-2 NA TRBJ1-3
TGTGCCAGCAGCTTTGGGGGCGCCCATAATTCACCCCTCCACTTT CASSFGGAHNSPLHF NA TRBV7-9 NA TRBJ1-6
TGTGCCAGCTCACCATGGCGGGTGGAGAATGAAAAACTGTTTTTT CASSPWRVENEKLFF NA TRBV18 NA TRBJ1-4
TGCGCCAGCAGCTTGCTGGGCGGGGAGGGCCGCAACAATGAGCAGTTCTTC CASSLLGGEGRNNEQFF NA TRBV5-1 TRBD2 TRBJ2-1
TGTGCCAGCTCACCAGTCCCAGGAACCTACGAGCAGTACTTC CASSPVPGTYEQYF NA TRBV18 NA TRBJ2-7
TGTGCCAGCAGCTCTCAGGGGGCGCAGACCCAGTACTTC CASSSQGAQTQYF NA TRBV7-3 TRBD1 TRBJ2-5
TGTGCCAGCAGCCCAGGGACTAGCGGGAGGTGGGAGCAGTACTTC CASSPGTSGRWEQYF NA TRBV7-3 TRBD2 TRBJ2-7
TGCAGTGCTAGCGAAAGAGGCGAGCAGTACTTC CSASERGEQYF NA TRBV20-1 NA TRBJ2-7
TGTGCCAGCAGCGGGCTAGGGACAGGGTACAATGAGCAGTTCTTC CASSGLGTGYNEQFF once TRBV5-6 TRBD1 TRBJ2-1
TGTGCCAGCAGCTCCGGAGTGCTAGAACCATACGAGCAGTACTTC CASSSGVLEPYEQYF NA TRBV7-8 NA TRBJ2-7
TGTGCCAGCAGCTCCGGGACTAGCTCCTACAATGAGCAGTTCTTC CASSSGTSSYNEQFF NA TRBV5-4 TRBD2 TRBJ2-1
TGTGCCACCAGCAGAGTAGTGGTAGCTCGTCAACCAGATACGCAGTATTTT CATSRVVVARQPDTQYF NA TRBV15 NA TRBJ2-3
TGTGCCAGTAGTTACAGAAACTATGGCTACACCTTC CASSYRNYGYTF NA TRBV19 NA TRBJ1-2
TGTGCCAGCAGCTTGGTTGGCGGAAACACTGAAGCTTTCTTT CASSLVGGNTEAFF once TRBV5-4 NA TRBJ1-1
TGTGCCAGCAGTTCCCGGTCACAGGGTAAGGCCTACGAGCAGTACTTC CASSSRSQGKAYEQYF NA TRBV28 NA TRBJ2-7
TGTGCCAGCAGTGAGGACATGGAAGGAAACACCATATATTTT CASSEDMEGNTIYF NA TRBV2 NA TRBJ1-3
TGTGCCATCAGTGAGAGAGGGGTCTACGAGCAGTACTTC CAISERGVYEQYF NA TRBV10-3 NA TRBJ2-7
TGTGCCAGCAAGGGCCTGAACACTGAAGCTTTCTTT CASKGLNTEAFF NA TRBV28 NA TRBJ1-1
TGTGCCAGTAGGAAGGGGCGTGGGGACACCCCCTACGAGCAGTACTTC CASRKGRGDTPYEQYF NA TRBV19 NA TRBJ2-7
TGTGCCAGCAGCTTACCCCTGGCTAGCGGATTCACAGATACGCAGTATTTT CASSLPLASGFTDTQYF NA TRBV7-9 TRBD2 TRBJ2-3
TGTGCCAGTAGGAAGGGTACGGAAAAACTGTTTTTT CASRKGTEKLFF NA TRBV19 NA TRBJ1-4
TGTGCCAGCAGTAGGGTCCCGGGGGGCTCCTACGAGCAGTACTTC CASSRVPGGSYEQYF NA TRBV28 TRBD2 TRBJ2-7
TGTGCCAGCAGCGGTGGACCTCCTGACTACAATGAGCAGTTCTTC CASSGGPPDYNEQFF NA TRBV7-3 NA TRBJ2-1
TGCGCCAGCAGCTTGGCGGGACAGCCTGGCGGTACCCGTAGCTCTGGAAACACCATATATTTT CASSLAGQPGGTRSSGNTIYF NA TRBV5-1 TRBD1 TRBJ1-3
TGCAGCGCCTTCGGGGGGCGGGTCGATACGCAGTATTTT CSAFGGRVDTQYF NA TRBV29-1 NA TRBJ2-3
TGTGCCAGCAGTTTATTACCAATTTTAAGCTCCTACAATGAGCAGTTCTTC CASSLLPILSSYNEQFF NA TRBV27 NA TRBJ2-1
TGTGCCAGCAGCCTCGGGACAGGGAACTACGAGCAGTACTTC CASSLGTGNYEQYF NA TRBV6-6 TRBD1 TRBJ2-7
TGTGCCAGCAGCCATAGGGCGGGAAGTAACAATGAGCAGTTCTTC CASSHRAGSNNEQFF NA TRBV7-3 NA TRBJ2-1
TGTGCCAGCAGTCCGAGGAGACGACAGGTTTCGGGAGTGACTGAAGCTTTCTTT CASSPRRRQVSGVTEAFF NA TRBV28 NA TRBJ1-1
TGTGCCAGCTCGCGGGACAGGGGGGAGAAACAAGAGACCCAGTACTTC CASSRDRGEKQETQYF NA TRBV18 TRBD1 TRBJ2-5